These T cell receptor beta chains were read from a single sample in a study of control samples from healthy donors and cancer patients. Sequenced by immunoSEQ multiplex PCR; TCRdb stores in-frame clones only, minus some. Of 140,000 or so clones in the sample, 85% to 95% are singletons; the top ten hold more than 13%. The sequencing sample was made of PBMCs. Receptors originate from a man aged 55-75 years with colorectal cancer. Each CDR3 is given with its conserved first and last residue. A D gene is named only where the DNA matches it firmly. Where a row states a size, it is once, few, many or the class of an expanded clone; other rows omit it.

cdr3_aa	cdr3_nt	d_call	clone_size	v_call	j_call
CSARTVNTGELFF	TGCAGCGCACGGACGGTGAACACCGGGGAGCTGTTTTTT	.	.	TRBV29-1	TRBJ2-2
CASSSQGPRDYEQYF	TGTGCCAGCAGCTCGCAGGGGCCGCGAGACTACGAGCAGTACTTC	.	.	TRBV5-6	TRBJ2-7
CASSLAGTSGQETQYF	TGTGCCAGCAGCTTAGCAGGGACTAGCGGCCAAGAGACCCAGTACTTC	TRBD2	once	TRBV7-2	TRBJ2-5
CASSSGGGTDTQYF	TGTGCCAGCAGCTCCGGGGGGGGTACAGATACGCAGTATTTT	TRBD2	.	TRBV6-5	TRBJ2-3
CASNTGQTDTQYF	TGTGCCAGCAATACAGGTCAAACAGATACGCAGTATTTT	.	.	TRBV5-8	TRBJ2-3
CASSFRLAHEQYF	TGTGCCAGCAGCTTCAGACTAGCCCACGAGCAGTACTTC	TRBD2	.	TRBV5-5	TRBJ2-7
CSVVPQRGPQETQYF	TGCAGCGTTGTCCCTCAGCGGGGGCCTCAAGAGACCCAGTACTTC	TRBD2	.	TRBV29-1	TRBJ2-5
CASSLEGTGGVWEKLFF	TGTGCCAGCAGCTTAGAAGGGACAGGGGGCGTTTGGGAAAAACTGTTTTTT	TRBD1	.	TRBV7-2	TRBJ1-4
CASSEITGGEECEQYF	TGTGCCAGCAGCGAGATCACAGGGGGAGAAGAGTGCGAGCAGTACTTC	TRBD1	.	TRBV7-2	TRBJ2-7
CAIRPEGLNTGELFF	TGTGCCATCAGGCCCGAAGGCCTGAACACCGGGGAGCTGTTTTTT	.	.	TRBV10-3	TRBJ2-2
CASSAGDKVNEQYF	TGTGCCAGCAGCGCCGGGGACAAAGTGAACGAGCAGTACTTC	.	.	TRBV7-9	TRBJ2-7
CASSTRVFHGYTF	TGTGCCAGCAGTACCAGGGTTTTTCATGGCTACACCTTC	.	.	TRBV6-5	TRBJ1-2
CASSQDRADNSPLHF	TGCGCCAGCAGCCAAGACAGAGCCGATAATTCACCCCTCCACTTT	.	.	TRBV4-3	TRBJ1-6
CASSMRMSGYTF	TGTGCCAGTAGTATGCGGATGAGTGGCTACACCTTC	.	.	TRBV19	TRBJ1-2
CASSLGSGQTYEQYF	TGTGCCAGCAGCTTAGGTTCGGGGCAGACCTACGAGCAGTACTTC	.	once	TRBV7-2	TRBJ2-7
CASSLAGTEQFF	TGTGCCAGCAGCTTAGCAGGGACAGAGCAGTTCTTC	.	.	TRBV7-8	TRBJ2-1
CASSLSREAFF	TGTGCCAGCAGTTTGTCCCGTGAAGCTTTCTTT	.	.	TRBV12-3/TRBV12-4	TRBJ1-1
CASSWQGQGYEQYF	TGTGCCAGCAGCTGGCAGGGACAGGGCTACGAGCAGTACTTC	TRBD1	once	TRBV5-6	TRBJ2-7
CASSPRTSGATDTQYF	TGTGCCAGCAGCCCGCGGACTAGTGGGGCGACAGATACGCAGTATTTT	TRBD2	.	TRBV7-2	TRBJ2-3
CASSLGQGANEQFF	TGCGCCAGCAGCTTGGGACAGGGGGCCAATGAGCAGTTCTTC	TRBD1	.	TRBV5-1	TRBJ2-1
CASSQDGWAGTGTEAFF	TGCGCCAGCAGCCAAGATGGTTGGGCCGGTACGGGCACTGAAGCTTTCTTT	.	.	TRBV4-3	TRBJ1-1
CAWSSGGDQPQHF	TGTGCCTGGAGCTCAGGGGGAGATCAGCCCCAGCATTTT	TRBD1	.	TRBV30	TRBJ1-5
CATSREGYLETQYF	TGTGCCACCAGCAGAGAGGGTTATTTGGAGACCCAGTACTTC	.	.	TRBV15	TRBJ2-5
CASSYSPGLSTDTQYF	TGTGCCAGCAGTTACTCCCCGGGACTAAGCACAGATACGCAGTATTTT	TRBD2	.	TRBV6-6	TRBJ2-3
CASSYGGLGSDTQYF	TGTGCCAGCAGTTACGGAGGACTAGGGTCAGATACGCAGTATTTT	TRBD2	.	TRBV6-6	TRBJ2-3
CASSLGRTQETQYF	TGCGCCAGCAGCCTGGGACGGACCCAAGAGACCCAGTACTTC	.	.	TRBV5-1	TRBJ2-5
CASSFWLGGTQYF	TGTGCCAGCAGCTTTTGGCTCGGGGGGACCCAGTACTTC	.	.	TRBV5-6	TRBJ2-5
CSAKRGTGIETQYF	TGCAGCGCCAAAAGGGGGACAGGCATAGAGACCCAGTACTTC	TRBD1	.	TRBV29-1	TRBJ2-5
CASSQVKGLIREKLFF	TGCGCCAGCAGCCAAGTTAAAGGCCTCATCCGGGAAAAACTGTTTTTT	.	.	TRBV4-1	TRBJ1-4
CASSQPPTIHEQYF	TGTGCCAGCAGCCAACCCCCGACTATTCACGAGCAGTACTTC	.	.	TRBV3-1/TRBV3-2	TRBJ2-7
CASSGGAGGYTF	TGTGCCAGCAGTGGGGGGGCTGGAGGCTACACCTTC	.	few	TRBV27	TRBJ1-2
CASSQDRDNDNEQFF	TGTGCCAGCAGTCAAGACAGGGATAATGACAATGAGCAGTTCTTC	TRBD1	.	TRBV27	TRBJ2-1
CASSVDYVSTEAFF	TGTGCCAGCAGCGTAGATTACGTGAGCACTGAAGCTTTCTTT	.	.	TRBV9	TRBJ1-1
CASTSTGGTLTDTQYF	TGTGCCAGTACCTCGACAGGGGGAACGCTCACAGATACGCAGTATTTT	TRBD1	.	TRBV19	TRBJ2-3
CASSYLGTGEDTQYF	TGTGCCAGCAGTTACTTGGGGACAGGGGAAGATACGCAGTATTTT	TRBD1	.	TRBV6-5	TRBJ2-3
CASSSAAPKNTEAFF	TGTGCCAGCAGCTCAGCGGCACCCAAGAACACTGAAGCTTTCTTT	.	.	TRBV6-5	TRBJ1-1
CASSRDNNEKLFF	TGCGCCAGCAGCCGGGACAATAATGAAAAACTGTTTTTT	.	.	TRBV5-1	TRBJ1-4
CASRKTANTEAFF	TGTGCCAGCAGGAAGACAGCGAACACTGAAGCTTTCTTT	.	.	TRBV12-3/TRBV12-4	TRBJ1-1
CASTSPGQAANTGELFF	TGTGCCAGTACTAGTCCGGGACAGGCTGCGAACACCGGGGAGCTGTTTTTT	TRBD1	.	TRBV19	TRBJ2-2
CASSSTGWGTEAFF	TGCGCCAGCAGCAGTACAGGCTGGGGCACTGAAGCTTTCTTT	.	.	TRBV5-1	TRBJ1-1
CASSQDPPGTPDTQYF	TGTGCCAGCAGCCAAGATCCGCCGGGGACCCCAGATACGCAGTATTTT	.	.	TRBV3-1/TRBV3-2	TRBJ2-3
CASSRTSGGNTGELFF	TGTGCCAGCAGCCGGACTAGCGGGGGAAACACCGGGGAGCTGTTTTTT	TRBD2	.	TRBV7-2	TRBJ2-2
CAISESGYLSSGNTIYF	TGTGCCATCAGTGAGTCCGGGTATCTGAGCTCTGGAAACACCATATATTTT	.	.	TRBV10-3	TRBJ1-3
CASSQGYEQYF	TGTGCCAGCAGCCAAGGCTACGAGCAGTACTTC	.	.	TRBV3-1/TRBV3-2	TRBJ2-7
CASSQLSGFYGYTF	TGTGCCAGCAGTCAACTTTCAGGGTTTTATGGCTACACCTTC	.	.	TRBV6-2/TRBV6-3	TRBJ1-2
CATITGTYEQYF	TGTGCCACTATTACAGGAACCTACGAGCAGTACTTC	.	.	TRBV28	TRBJ2-7
CASSLTSLTGELFF	TGCGCCAGCAGCTTGACTAGCCTCACCGGGGAGCTGTTTTTT	.	.	TRBV5-1	TRBJ2-2
CAWSQGQGVKNIQYF	TGTGCCTGGAGTCAAGGACAGGGGGTGAAGAACATTCAGTACTTC	TRBD1	.	TRBV30	TRBJ2-4
CASRKQGVGTEAFF	TGTGCCAGCAGAAAACAGGGTGTTGGGACTGAAGCTTTCTTT	.	.	TRBV6-6	TRBJ1-1
CASRQGNSNQPQHF	TGTGCCAGCAGACAGGGGAATAGCAATCAGCCCCAGCATTTT	TRBD1	.	TRBV6-6	TRBJ1-5
CASQLGWGNYGYTF	TGTGCCAGTCAGCTAGGGTGGGGGAACTATGGCTACACCTTC	.	.	TRBV7-9	TRBJ1-2
CASSPMDRGTEAFF	TGCGCCAGCAGCCCAATGGACAGGGGGACTGAAGCTTTCTTT	TRBD1	.	TRBV5-1	TRBJ1-1
CASSYEGGVVGKAFF	TGTGCCAGCAGTTATGAAGGGGGCGTGGTTGGAAAAGCTTTCTTT	TRBD1	.	TRBV6-5	TRBJ1-1
CASSEGASYEQYF	TGTGCCAGCAGTGAGGGGGCCTCCTACGAGCAGTACTTC	TRBD1	.	TRBV12-3/TRBV12-4	TRBJ2-7
CAIRTGESTDTQYF	TGTGCCATCAGGACAGGGGAAAGCACAGATACGCAGTATTTT	TRBD1	.	TRBV10-3	TRBJ2-3
CASSWQGAQTQYF	TGTGCCAGCAGTTGGCAGGGGGCACAGACCCAGTACTTC	TRBD1	.	TRBV27	TRBJ2-5
CATSRDPGAEEQYF	TGTGCCACCAGCAGAGATCCGGGGGCTGAAGAGCAGTACTTC	.	once	TRBV15	TRBJ2-7
CASSLQGAEKLFF	TGTGCCAGCAGCTTACAGGGGGCTGAAAAACTGTTTTTT	TRBD1	.	TRBV7-2	TRBJ1-4